This T cell receptor beta chain was profiled in a study of blood T cell repertoires in COVID-19. Study-wide background: There were acute and convalescent COVID-19 samples, and they came from the United States, Italy and Spain.

The CDR3 has 15 amino acids. Germline-derived CDR1 and CDR2 are SGHAT and FQNNGV. V dropped 4 bases and J dropped 4; count of bases not matched to a gene: 9. Original analysis: Amplification with reference gene primers provided the estimates of nucleated cell counts. This table comes from immunoSEQ multiplex PCR, and its TCRdb copy is limited to in-frame clones, with some not included. V and J calls and clone size are given by that table; D and trimming were obtained from the DNA. Among 100,000 to 150,000 clones listed, approximately 90% were seen once. The chain joins TRBV11-2 to TRBJ1-2; 7 bases agree with TRBD1. The material sequenced was peripheral blood. This sequence was found in a man between 65 and 85 years old with active COVID-19. This CDR3 reads CASSSLRTGPYGYTF. The CDR3 DNA is TGTGCCAGCAGCTCCTTACGGACAGGCCCCTATGGCTACACCTTC.